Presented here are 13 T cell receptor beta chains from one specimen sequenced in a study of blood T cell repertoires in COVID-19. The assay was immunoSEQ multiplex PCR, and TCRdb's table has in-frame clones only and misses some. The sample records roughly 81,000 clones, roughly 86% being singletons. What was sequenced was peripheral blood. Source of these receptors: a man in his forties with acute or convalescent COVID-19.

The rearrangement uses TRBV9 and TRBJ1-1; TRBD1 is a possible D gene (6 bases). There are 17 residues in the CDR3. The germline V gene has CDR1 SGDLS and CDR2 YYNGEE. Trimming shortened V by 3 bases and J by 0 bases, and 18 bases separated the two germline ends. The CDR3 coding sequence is TGTGCCAGCAGCGCTCACTCTGGGGGCCCCATGAACACTGAAGCTTTCTTT. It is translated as CASSAHSGGPMNTEAFF.

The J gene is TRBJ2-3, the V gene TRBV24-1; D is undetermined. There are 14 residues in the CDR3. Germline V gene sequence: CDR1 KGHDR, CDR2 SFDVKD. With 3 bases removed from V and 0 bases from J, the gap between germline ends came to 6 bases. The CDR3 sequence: CATSDLTSTDTQYF. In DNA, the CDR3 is TGTGCCACCAGTGATCTTACTAGCACAGATACGCAGTATTTT.

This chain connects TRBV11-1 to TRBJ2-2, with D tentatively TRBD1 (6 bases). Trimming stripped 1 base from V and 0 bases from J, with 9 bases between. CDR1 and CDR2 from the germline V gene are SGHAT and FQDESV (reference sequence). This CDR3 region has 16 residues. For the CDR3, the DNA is TGTGCCAGCAGCTTAGACGAGGGGGCGAACACCGGGGAGCTGTTTTTT. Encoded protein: CASSLDEGANTGELFF.

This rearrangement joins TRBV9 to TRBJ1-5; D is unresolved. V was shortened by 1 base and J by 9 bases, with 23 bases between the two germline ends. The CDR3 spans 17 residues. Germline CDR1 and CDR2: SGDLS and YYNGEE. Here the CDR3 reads CASSVLVPFFEEPPQHF. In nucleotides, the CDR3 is TGTGCCAGCAGCGTATTGGTCCCCTTTTTTGAAGAGCCGCCCCAGCATTTT.

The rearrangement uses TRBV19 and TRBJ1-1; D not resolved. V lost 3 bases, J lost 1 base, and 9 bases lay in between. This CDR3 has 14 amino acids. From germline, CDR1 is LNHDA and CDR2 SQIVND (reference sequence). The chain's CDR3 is CASSMGTANTEAFF. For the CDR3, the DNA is TGTGCCAGTAGTATGGGCACTGCGAACACTGAAGCTTTCTTT.

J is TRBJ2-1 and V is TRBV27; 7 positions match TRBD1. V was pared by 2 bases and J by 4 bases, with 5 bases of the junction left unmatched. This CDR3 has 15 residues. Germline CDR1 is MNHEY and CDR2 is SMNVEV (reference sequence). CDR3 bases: TGTGCCAGCAGTTTAGTAGGGGGCTCATACAATGAGCAGTTCTTC. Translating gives CASSLVGGSYNEQFF.

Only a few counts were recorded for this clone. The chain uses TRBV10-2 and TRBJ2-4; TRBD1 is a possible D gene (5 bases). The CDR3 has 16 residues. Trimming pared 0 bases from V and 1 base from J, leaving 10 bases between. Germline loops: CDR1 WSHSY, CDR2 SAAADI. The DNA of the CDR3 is TGCGCCAGCAGTGAGTCAGGGGCGCGGGCCAAAAACATTCAGTACTTC. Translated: CASSESGARAKNIQYF.

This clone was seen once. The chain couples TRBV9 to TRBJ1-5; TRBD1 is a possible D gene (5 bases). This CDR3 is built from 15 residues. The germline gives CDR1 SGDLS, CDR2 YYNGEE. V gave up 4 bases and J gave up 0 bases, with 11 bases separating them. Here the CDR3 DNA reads TGTGCCAGCAGCTCCCCGACAGTTAGCAATCAGCCCCAGCATTTT. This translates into CASSSPTVSNQPQHF.

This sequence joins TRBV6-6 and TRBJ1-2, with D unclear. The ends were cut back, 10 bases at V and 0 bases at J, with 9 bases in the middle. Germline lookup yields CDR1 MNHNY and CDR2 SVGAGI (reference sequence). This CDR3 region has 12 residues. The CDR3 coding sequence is TGTGCCATACAGAGAACTAACTATGGCTACACCTTC. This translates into CAIQRTNYGYTF.

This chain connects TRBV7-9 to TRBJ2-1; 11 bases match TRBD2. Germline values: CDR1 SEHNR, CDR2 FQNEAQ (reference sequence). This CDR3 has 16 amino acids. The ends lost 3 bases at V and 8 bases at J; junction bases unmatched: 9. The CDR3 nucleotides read TGTGCCAGCAGCTTTACTAGCGGGAGTAGGGTTCATGAGCAGTTCTTC. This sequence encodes CASSFTSGSRVHEQFF.

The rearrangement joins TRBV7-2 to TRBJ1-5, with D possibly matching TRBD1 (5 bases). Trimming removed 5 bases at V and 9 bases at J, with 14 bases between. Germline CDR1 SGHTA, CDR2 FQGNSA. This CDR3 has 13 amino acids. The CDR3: CASSGREEGPQHF. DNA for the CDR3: TGTGCCAGCAGCGGCAGGGAGGAAGGGCCCCAGCATTTT.

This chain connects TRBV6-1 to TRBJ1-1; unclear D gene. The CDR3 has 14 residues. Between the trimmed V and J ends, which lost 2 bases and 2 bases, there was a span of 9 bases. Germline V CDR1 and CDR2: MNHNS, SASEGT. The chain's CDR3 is CASSEFGSNTEAFF. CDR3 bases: TGTGCCAGCAGTGAATTCGGGAGCAACACTGAAGCTTTCTTT.

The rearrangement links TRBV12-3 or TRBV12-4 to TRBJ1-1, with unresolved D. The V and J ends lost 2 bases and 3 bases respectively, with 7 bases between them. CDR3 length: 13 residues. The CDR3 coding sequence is TGTGCCAGCAGTTTACAGGTCGACACTGAAGCTTTCTTT. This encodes CASSLQVDTEAFF.